Sequencing of this T cell receptor (beta chain) was carried out in a study of T cell repertoires in cytomegalovirus infection. Concerning this clonotype: Its antigen is not identified.

MiXCR, run by TCRdb on the reads, gives a single entry per CDR3 protein. The data contain 70,000 to 95,000 distinct CDR3 sequences, roughly 29% of them seen just once; the ten biggest clones take up 65% to 75%. Germline V gene sequence: CDR1 MNHNY, CDR2 SVGAGI (reference sequence). J lost 6 bases, V lost 7 bases, and 17 bases had no gene match. CDR3 length equals 17 residues. The source is a human donor in good health (CMV status not recorded). Some clones in this sample may be carry-over from other donors' samples. V is TRBV6-6 and J is TRBJ1-4, with 7 bases identical to TRBD1. Sequences were derived from CD8+ T cells from cultured PBMCs, sampled from culture after CMV antigen stimulation. The CDR3, as DNA: TGTGCCAGCACTCAAAGGTACCGAGGACAGGCCGATGAAAAACTGTTTTTT. Its translation: CASTQRYRGQADEKLFF.